These 4 T cell receptor beta chains were all obtained from the same sample, sequenced in a study of cytomegalovirus exposure and HLA in healthy donors. Clones were read by immunoSEQ multiplex PCR, and TCRdb kept only the in-frame ones, dropping some. The table shows some 170,000 clones, with 90% to 97% occurring only once. Sequencing input: PBMCs. The source of these receptors is a woman between 18 and 29 years old in good health and CMV-seronegative.

CDR3 amino acids: CASSGTEYGYTF. In nucleotides, the CDR3 is TGTGCCAGCAGTGGGACAGAATATGGCTACACCTTC. The rearrangement uses TRBV2 and TRBJ1-2; D is possibly TRBD1 (6 bases). The V and J ends lost 4 bases and 5 bases respectively, with 8 bases between them. This CDR3 is built from 12 residues. CDR1 and CDR2 (germline): SNHLY, FYNNEI.

The CDR3 DNA reads as TGTGCCAGCAGCCCCGTCGGGGGTTCAAACACCGGGGAGCTGTTTTTT. This translates into CASSPVGGSNTGELFF. The J gene is TRBJ2-2, the V gene TRBV4-2; weak D call: TRBD2 (6 bases). This CDR3 is 16 amino acids long. Germline assignment: CDR1 LGHNA and CDR2 YNFKEQ. V lost 4 bases, J lost 2 bases, and 14 bases lay in between.

The chain has TRBV7-8 and TRBJ1-2, with 9 positions matching TRBD1. J was trimmed by 1 base and V by 5 bases; bases with no gene match: 2. CDR3 length equals 14 residues. CDR1 and CDR2 (germline): SGHVS, FQNEAQ. CDR3: CASSRTGVNYGYTF. The CDR3 nucleotides read TGTGCCAGCAGCCGGACAGGGGTTAACTATGGCTACACCTTC. Variable domain in full (rest from reference TRBV7-8 and TRBJ1-2): GAGVSQSPRYKVAKRGQDVALRCDPISGHVSLFWYQQALGQGPEFLTYFQNEAQLDKSGLPSDRFFAERPEGSVSTLKIQRTQQEDSAVYLCASSRTGVNYGYTFGSGTRLTVV.

V and J are TRBV19 and TRBJ2-1, with D hard to call. The CDR3 loop spans 13 amino acids. Trimming took off 2 bases at V and 4 bases at J, with 6 bases between the two ends. CDR1 is LNHDA and CDR2 is SQIVND in the germline V gene (reference sequence). In DNA, the CDR3 is TGTGCCAGTAGTATAAAACTATACAATGAGCAGTTCTTC. Protein product: CASSIKLYNEQFF.